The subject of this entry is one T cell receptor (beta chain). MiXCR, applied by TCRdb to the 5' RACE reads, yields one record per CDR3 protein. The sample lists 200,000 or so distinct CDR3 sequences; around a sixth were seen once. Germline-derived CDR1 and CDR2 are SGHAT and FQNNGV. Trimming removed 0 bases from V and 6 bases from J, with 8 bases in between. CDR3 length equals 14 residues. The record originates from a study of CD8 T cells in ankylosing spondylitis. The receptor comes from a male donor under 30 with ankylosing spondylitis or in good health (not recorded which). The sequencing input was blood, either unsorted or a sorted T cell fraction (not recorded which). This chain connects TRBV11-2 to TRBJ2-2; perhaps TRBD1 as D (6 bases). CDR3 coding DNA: TGTGCCAGCAGCTTAGAGGGGGCGGCCGGGGAGCTGTTTTTT. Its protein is CASSLEGAAGELFF.